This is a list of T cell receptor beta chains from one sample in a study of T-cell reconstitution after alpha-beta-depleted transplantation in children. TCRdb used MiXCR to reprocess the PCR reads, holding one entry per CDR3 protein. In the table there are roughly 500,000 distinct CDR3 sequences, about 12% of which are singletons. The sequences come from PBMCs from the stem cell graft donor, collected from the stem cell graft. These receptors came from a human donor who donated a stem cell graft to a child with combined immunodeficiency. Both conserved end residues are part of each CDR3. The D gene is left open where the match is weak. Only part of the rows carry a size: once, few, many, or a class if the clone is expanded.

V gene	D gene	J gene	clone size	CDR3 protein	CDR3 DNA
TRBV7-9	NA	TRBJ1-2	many	CASSPGGGNINYGYTF	TGTGCCAGCAGCCCTGGCGGGGGAAACATTAACTATGGCTACACCTTC
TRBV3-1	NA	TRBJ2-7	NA	CASSRSGGNTYEQYF	TGTGCCAGCAGCAGAAGTGGCGGGAATACCTACGAGCAGTACTTC
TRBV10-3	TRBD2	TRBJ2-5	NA	CAISPGRSGRNFGETQYF	TGTGCCATCAGCCCCGGAAGAAGCGGGAGGAATTTCGGGGAGACCCAGTACTTC
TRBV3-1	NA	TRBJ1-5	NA	CASSKGTDDRPQHF	TGTGCCAGCAGCAAGGGGACCGACGATCGGCCCCAGCATTTT
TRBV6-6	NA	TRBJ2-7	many	CASSLQSEQYF	TGTGCCAGCAGTCTGCAGTCCGAGCAGTACTTC
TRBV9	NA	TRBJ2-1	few	CASSHGGGDVYEQFF	TGTGCCAGCAGCCACGGGGGCGGCGACGTATATGAGCAGTTCTTC
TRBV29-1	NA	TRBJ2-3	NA	CSVGQGADTQYF	TGCAGCGTTGGTCAGGGCGCAGATACGCAGTATTTT
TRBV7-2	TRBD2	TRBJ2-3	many	CASSLQAGGADTQYF	TGTGCCAGCAGCTTACAGGCGGGAGGGGCCGATACGCAGTATTTT
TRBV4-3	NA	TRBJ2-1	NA	CASSQQRDTGWGEQFF	TGCGCCAGCAGCCAACAGCGGGACACAGGCTGGGGTGAGCAGTTCTTC
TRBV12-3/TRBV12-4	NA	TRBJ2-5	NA	CASSSGSRETQYF	TGTGCCAGCAGTTCAGGGTCCAGGGAGACCCAGTACTTC
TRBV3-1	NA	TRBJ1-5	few	CASSQGRAPTQPQHF	TGTGCCAGCAGCCAAGGCAGGGCCCCGACTCAGCCCCAGCATTTT
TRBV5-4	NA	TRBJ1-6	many	CASSLGSPYNSPLHF	TGTGCCAGCAGCTTGGGGAGCCCCTATAATTCACCCCTCCACTTT
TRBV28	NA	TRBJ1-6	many	CASRQLWPNSPLHF	TGTGCCAGCAGACAACTGTGGCCTAATTCACCCCTCCACTTT
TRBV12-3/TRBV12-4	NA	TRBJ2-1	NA	CASSFLPREQFF	TGTGCCAGCAGTTTCCTCCCTCGAGAGCAGTTCTTC
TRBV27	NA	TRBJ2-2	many	CASSPLNRINTGELFF	TGTGCCAGCAGTCCCCTAAACAGGATTAACACCGGGGAGCTGTTTTTT
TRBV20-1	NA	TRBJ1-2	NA	CSARRLGRGDNYGYTF	TGCAGTGCTAGAAGGTTGGGGCGTGGGGATAACTATGGCTACACCTTC
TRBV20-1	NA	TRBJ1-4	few	CSARGANEKLFF	TGCAGTGCTAGAGGGGCTAATGAAAAACTGTTTTTT
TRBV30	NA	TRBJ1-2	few	CAWSSGSHGYTF	TGTGCCTGGAGTTCCGGTAGCCATGGCTACACCTTC
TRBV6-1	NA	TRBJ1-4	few	CASRKEALGEKLFF	TGTGCCAGCAGGAAGGAGGCTTTAGGTGAAAAACTGTTTTTT
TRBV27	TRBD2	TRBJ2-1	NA	CASSLLAGEIEQFF	TGTGCCAGCAGTCTTCTAGCGGGAGAGATTGAGCAGTTCTTC
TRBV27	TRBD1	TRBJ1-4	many	CASSFSGTGNRGDGEKLFF	TGTGCCAGCAGCTTCTCCGGGACAGGGAATAGGGGTGATGGTGAAAAACTGTTTTTT
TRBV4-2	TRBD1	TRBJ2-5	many	CASSRTGEETQYF	TGTGCCAGCAGCAGAACAGGGGAGGAGACCCAGTACTTC
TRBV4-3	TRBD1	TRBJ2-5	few	CASSQVVTGGRETQYF	TGCGCCAGCAGCCAAGTGGTGACAGGGGGCCGAGAGACCCAGTACTTC
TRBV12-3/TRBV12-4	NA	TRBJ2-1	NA	CASSLSRRDNEQFF	TGTGCCAGCAGTTTGTCTCGAAGGGACAATGAGCAGTTCTTC
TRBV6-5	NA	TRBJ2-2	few	CASSYYPTGTTNTGELFF	TGTGCCAGCAGTTACTACCCAACCGGGACCACGAACACCGGGGAGCTGTTTTTT
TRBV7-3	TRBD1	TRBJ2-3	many	CASSLWGQNTDTQYF	TGTGCCAGCAGCTTGTGGGGACAGAACACAGATACGCAGTATTTT
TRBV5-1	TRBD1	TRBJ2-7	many	CASSVTGEPYEQYF	TGCGCCAGCAGCGTGACAGGGGAGCCCTACGAGCAGTACTTC